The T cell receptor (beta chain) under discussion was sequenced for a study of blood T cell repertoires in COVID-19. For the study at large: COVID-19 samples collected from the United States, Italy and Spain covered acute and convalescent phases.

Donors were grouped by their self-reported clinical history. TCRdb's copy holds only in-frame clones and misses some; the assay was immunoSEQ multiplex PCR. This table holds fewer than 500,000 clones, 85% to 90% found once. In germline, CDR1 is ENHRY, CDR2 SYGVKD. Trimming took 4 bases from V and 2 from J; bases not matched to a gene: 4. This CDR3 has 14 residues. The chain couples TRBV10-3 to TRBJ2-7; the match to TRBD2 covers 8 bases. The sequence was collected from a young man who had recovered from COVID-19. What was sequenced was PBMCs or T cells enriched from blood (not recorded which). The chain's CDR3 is CAISAGGWTYEQYF. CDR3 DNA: TGTGCCATCAGTGCGGGAGGGTGGACCTACGAGCAGTACTTC.